This T cell receptor beta chain was captured in a study of OX40 agonist ivuxolimab in advanced cancers. Whole-study context: A male proportion of over 75% was recorded, with mean age roughly 60 years and range roughly 23 to 79.

Assay used: immunoSEQ multiplex PCR; TCRdb lists only in-frame clones, some missing. The table shows about 76,000 clones, with around 86% occurring only once. The germline gives CDR1 SGHTA, CDR2 FQGNSA. Trimming left V 1 base short and J 3 bases short, with 6 bases between. The CDR3 spans 13 residues. Patients with a history of autoimmune disease or on systemic immunosuppression were excluded. The V call is TRBV7-2, the J call TRBJ2-5, with a weak D call TRBD1 (6 bases). This sample comprised CD4+ or CD8+ T cells sorted from blood, obtained in a trial of the OX40 agonist ivuxolimab. The source is an adult with an advanced solid tumor such as melanoma, head and neck, liver or kidney cancer. The CDR3 loop is CASSLDREETQYF. As DNA, the CDR3 is TGTGCCAGCAGCTTAGACAGGGAAGAGACCCAGTACTTC.